This T cell receptor (beta chain) was obtained from a study of blood T cells in healthy people across ages. Study summary: Through template switching, about one barcoded beta molecule was captured per two T cells, as measured in model experiments.

CDR1 is MNHEY, CDR2 SVGEGT, per germline. The CDR3 spans 13 residues. Trimming shortened V by 6 bases and J by 3 bases, and 11 bases separated the two germline ends. Primers used in a second PCR of roughly 6 to 11 cycles were a sample-barcoded 5' primer and a J-beta primer mix. The template-switch adaptor, which had 12 random nucleotides, put a tag on each cDNA molecule. MiXCR, run by TCRdb on the 5' RACE reads, gives a single entry per CDR3 protein. The sample lists around 1,600,000 distinct CDR3 sequences, about 45% seen once, with about 4% in the top ten. On this clonotype itself: Antigen: not known.

Study observations and caveats: Roughly linear age-related decline in beta diversity appeared, significant by age 40.

Sequenced sample: blood. The chain joins TRBV6-2 or TRBV6-3 to TRBJ1-1, with D possibly TRBD1 on 6 matching bases. The sequence derives from a woman aged 18 to 35 in good health. The CDR3 reads CASRQGRDTEAFF. CDR3 coding DNA: TGTGCCAGCAGACAGGGTCGGGACACTGAAGCTTTCTTT.